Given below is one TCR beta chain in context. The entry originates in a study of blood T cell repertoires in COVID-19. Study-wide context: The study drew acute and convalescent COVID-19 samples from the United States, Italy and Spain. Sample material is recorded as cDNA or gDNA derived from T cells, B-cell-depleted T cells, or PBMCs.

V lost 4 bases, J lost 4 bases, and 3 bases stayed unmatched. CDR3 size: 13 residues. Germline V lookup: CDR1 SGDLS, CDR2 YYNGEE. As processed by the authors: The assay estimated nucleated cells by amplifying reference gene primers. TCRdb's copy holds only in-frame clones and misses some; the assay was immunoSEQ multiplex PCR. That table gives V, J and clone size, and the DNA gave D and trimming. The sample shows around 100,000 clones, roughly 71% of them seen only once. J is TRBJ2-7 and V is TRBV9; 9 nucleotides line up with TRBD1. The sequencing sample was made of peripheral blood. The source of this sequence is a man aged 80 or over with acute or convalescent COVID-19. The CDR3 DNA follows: TGTGCCAGCAGCACAGGGGGCAAGTACGAGCAGTACTTC. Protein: CASSTGGKYEQYF.